Each of the 20 T cell receptor beta chains below was sequenced from the same sample in a study of cytomegalovirus exposure and HLA in healthy donors. Vbeta (60) and Jbeta (13) primers were used in the PCR. Produced via immunoSEQ multiplex PCR; TCRdb's table is partial and in-frame only. The sample carries 250,000 to 350,000 clones, 80% recorded once. Sample: PBMCs. All receptors come from a girl aged 2-9 years in good health and CMV-seronegative.

The V gene is TRBV18, the J gene TRBJ2-5, with D uncertain. This CDR3 is built from 13 residues. Trimming left V 3 bases short and J 5 bases short, with 10 bases between. Germline CDR1 reads KGHSH; CDR2 reads LQKENI. CDR3 amino acids: CASSPIVGETQYF. CDR3 nucleotide sequence: TGTGCCAGCTCACCGATCGTCGGGGAGACCCAGTACTTC.

This chain uses TRBV7-3 with TRBJ2-7; 8 bases map to TRBD1. The CDR3 is made up of 15 amino acids. J gave up 5 bases and V 1 base, and 7 bases lay outside the gene matches. Germline assignment: CDR1 SGHTA and CDR2 FQGTGA. CDR3 sequence reads: CASSLIPIQGDEQYF. The CDR3 bases are TGTGCCAGCAGCTTAATCCCGATACAGGGGGACGAGCAGTACTTC.

The chain carries TRBV2 and TRBJ2-2, with TRBD1 matching 7 bases. J was trimmed by 2 bases and V by 4 bases; bases with no gene match: 4. CDR3 size: 15 residues. Germline-derived CDR1 and CDR2 are SNHLY and FYNNEI. The CDR3 here is CASSAGTANTGELFF. The CDR3 region has the DNA TGTGCCAGCAGTGCAGGGACAGCCAACACCGGGGAGCTGTTTTTT.

The V gene is TRBV18, the J gene TRBJ2-7, with D possibly matching TRBD1 (5 bases). CDR1 and CDR2 from the germline V gene are KGHSH and LQKENI. Trimming pared 1 base from V and 3 bases from J, leaving 13 bases between. This CDR3 contains 15 residues. In DNA, the CDR3 is TGTGCCAGCTCACCACTAAGGGGATCGGGCTACGAGCAGTACTTC. It codes for CASSPLRGSGYEQYF.

The rearrangement uses TRBV4-1 and TRBJ2-1; no reliable D call. V was trimmed by 1 base and J by 9 bases, leaving 13 bases between them. Germline CDR1 and CDR2: MGHRA and YSYEKL. The CDR3 loop spans 14 amino acids. The CDR3 bases are TGCGCCAGCAGCCAAGTATTGGCCCTCAGTGAGCAGTTCTTC. Translated, it gives CASSQVLALSEQFF.

The chain couples TRBV4-1 to TRBJ2-3; D gene uncertain. The CDR3 consists of 16 residues. Germline CDR1 reads MGHRA; CDR2 reads YSYEKL. V was cut by 0 bases and J by 1 base, with 11 bases left in between. As DNA, the CDR3 is TGCGCCAGCAGCCAAGATATGTCACGGGGCACAGATACGCAGTATTTT. The encoded protein is CASSQDMSRGTDTQYF.

This clone appeared once. V gene TRBV11-2 combines with J gene TRBJ2-2; perhaps TRBD2 as D (6 bases). The CDR3 sequence is 15 residues long. The germline gives CDR1 SGHAT, CDR2 FQNNGV. V lost 7 bases to trimming and J lost 6 bases, with 18 bases between them. CDR3 nucleotides: TGTGCCAGCATGCCGGTGGGGAGGCGGTCCGGGGAGCTGTTTTTT. It codes for CASMPVGRRSGELFF.

This sequence joins TRBV30 and TRBJ1-1; 7 nucleotides match TRBD1. The CDR3 has 13 amino acids. In germline, CDR1 is GTSNPN, CDR2 SVGIG (reference sequence). V dropped 5 bases and J dropped 1; count of bases not matched to a gene: 4. The CDR3 loop is CAWEGQANTEAFF. The CDR3 DNA is TGTGCCTGGGAAGGACAGGCGAACACTGAAGCTTTCTTT.

The rearrangement joins TRBV28 to TRBJ1-1; tentatively, D is TRBD1 (6 bases). Germline V gene sequence: CDR1 MDHEN, CDR2 SYDVKM. The CDR3 loop spans 14 amino acids. The ends were cut back, 7 bases at V and 3 bases at J, with 15 bases in the middle. The CDR3 reads CASIQGGQDTEAFF. In DNA form, the CDR3 reads TGTGCCAGCATCCAAGGGGGACAAGACACTGAAGCTTTCTTT.

This sequence joins TRBV28 and TRBJ2-7; 9 bases line up with TRBD2. Germline V lookup: CDR1 MDHEN, CDR2 SYDVKM. V was pared by 7 bases and J by 6 bases, with 13 bases of the junction left unmatched. This CDR3 region has 15 residues. The CDR3 sequence: CASKPPGLAPVEQYF. CDR3 bases: TGTGCCAGCAAACCGCCGGGACTAGCCCCCGTCGAGCAGTACTTC.

This clone was seen a few times. V is TRBV5-1 and J is TRBJ2-3, with D possibly matching TRBD2 (6 bases). This CDR3 spans 14 amino acids. V was shortened by 2 bases and J by 2 bases, with 9 bases between the two germline ends. Germline V gives CDR1 SGHRS, CDR2 YFSETQ. The CDR3 DNA is TGCGCCAGCAGCTTCGGACTAATCACAGATACGCAGTATTTT. Translated, it gives CASSFGLITDTQYF.

The chain uses TRBV2 and TRBJ1-5, with TRBD1 identical over 8 bases. The junction had 2 bases not matched to a gene; V was cut back by 6 bases and J by 7 bases. The germline V gene encodes CDR1 SNHLY and CDR2 FYNNEI. This CDR3 has 12 amino acids. CDR3 loop: CASSRGQQPQHF. CDR3 DNA sequence: TGTGCCAGCAGCAGGGGGCAGCAGCCCCAGCATTTT.

The J gene is TRBJ1-1, the V gene TRBV28; 11 bases agree with TRBD1. The CDR3 contains 16 residues. The ends lost 6 bases at V and 3 bases at J; junction bases unmatched: 9. Germline loops: CDR1 MDHEN, CDR2 SYDVKM. The CDR3 here is CASSTGWDRGDTEAFF. As DNA, the CDR3 is TGTGCCAGCAGCACTGGGTGGGACAGGGGGGACACTGAAGCTTTCTTT.

The CDR3 region is CSVDGIAGGPGYNEQFF. CDR3 in DNA: TGCAGCGTTGACGGTATAGCGGGAGGGCCGGGGTACAATGAGCAGTTCTTC. The chain uses TRBV29-1 and TRBJ2-1; 11 bases align to TRBD2. The trim removed 3 bases at V and 4 bases at J, leaving 11 bases unmatched. Per the germline V gene, CDR1 is SQVTM and CDR2 is ANQGSEA. The CDR3 spans 17 residues.

As concerns this clone: A junction end diverges from the germline sequence, so it may reflect a read error. V gene TRBV25-1 combines with J gene TRBJ2-7, with TRBD1 identical over 9 bases. This CDR3 has 15 residues. The germline CDR1 and CDR2 sequences are MGHDK and SYGVNS. CDR3 residues: CASSRRTGVSHEQYF. The DNA for the CDR3 is TGTGCCAGCAGTCGAAGGACAGGGGTCTCCCACGAGCAGTACTTC.

V is TRBV27 and J is TRBJ2-4, with D tentatively TRBD2 (6 bases). V was shortened by 6 bases and J by 0 bases, with 6 bases between the two germline ends. The CDR3 runs 13 residues. Germline V gene sequence: CDR1 MNHEY, CDR2 SMNVEV (reference sequence). The CDR3 bases are TGTGCCAGCAGAGCGGGAGCCAAAAACATTCAGTACTTC. Translated: CASRAGAKNIQYF.

This sequence joins TRBV5-1 and TRBJ2-2; 9 nucleotides align to TRBD1. The CDR3 runs to 17 residues. Per the germline V gene, CDR1 is SGHRS and CDR2 is YFSETQ. The V gene end was trimmed by 4 bases and the J gene end by 6 bases; junction bases not matched to a gene: 13. This chain's CDR3 is CASSAYGQGRRAGELFF. The CDR3 region has the DNA TGCGCCAGCAGCGCTTATGGACAGGGGAGAAGAGCCGGGGAGCTGTTTTTT.

In DNA, the CDR3 is TGCGCCAGCACCGGCGTTAGCGGGAGGGCCAGGAATGAGCAGTTCTTC. Amino acids: CASTGVSGRARNEQFF. The chain has TRBV5-1 and TRBJ2-1, with 11 bases matching TRBD2. Germline CDR1 SGHRS, CDR2 YFSETQ. Germline trimming cut 6 bases from V and 7 bases from J; bases unmatched to any gene: 12. This CDR3 contains 16 residues.

The chain joins TRBV29-1 to TRBJ2-7; 9 bases agree with TRBD2. The CDR3 extends over 14 amino acids. CDR1 and CDR2 from the germline V gene are SQVTM and ANQGSEA. With V trimmed by 5 bases and J by 0 bases, 5 bases remained unmatched. The CDR3: CSVISGGSSYEQYF. CDR3 sequence (DNA): TGCAGCGTTATTAGCGGGGGATCCTCCTACGAGCAGTACTTC.

This clone was found once. This rearrangement joins TRBV6-5 to TRBJ2-7; D is unresolved. V gave up 10 bases and J gave up 4 bases, with 14 bases separating them. The CDR3 runs 12 residues. Germline lookup yields CDR1 MNHEY and CDR2 SVGAGI. CDR3 region: CATRNRVYEQYF. For the CDR3, the DNA is TGTGCCACCAGAAACCGGGTTTACGAGCAGTACTTC.